The 22 T cell receptor beta chains reported below all come from one sample, sequenced in a study of T-cell memory formation after mild COVID-19. One entry per CDR3 protein results from TCRdb running MiXCR on the 5' RACE reads. In the table there are just under 550,000 distinct CDR3 sequences, 20% of which are singletons. Sequencing was done on a sample of PBMCs or a T cell subset sorted from them (not recorded which). The source is an adult woman who had mild COVID-19 (a few samples of this study predate the infection). Cell type and time point are not known.

The CDR3: CATSRSRLVPDTQYF. CDR3 in DNA: TGTGCCACCAGCAGATCCAGACTAGTCCCAGATACGCAGTATTTT. V is TRBV15 and J is TRBJ2-3; possible D gene TRBD2, 6 bases. Germline CDR1 reads LNHNV; CDR2 reads YYDKDF (reference sequence). This CDR3 has 15 residues. With 2 bases removed from V and 4 bases from J, the gap between germline ends came to 13 bases.

This rearrangement joins TRBV11-3 to TRBJ2-1; 9 bases agree with TRBD2. The CDR3 is 17 amino acids. Per germline, CDR1 SGHNT and CDR2 YENEEA. With 4 bases clipped from V and 6 bases from J, the junction kept 13 bases outside the gene matches. The CDR3 region is CASSSSPLAGGGNEQFF. For the CDR3, the DNA is TGTGCCAGCAGCTCCAGCCCTTTGGCGGGAGGGGGCAATGAGCAGTTCTTC.

This clonotype turned up a few times. The chain carries TRBV24-1 and TRBJ2-1; tentative D call: TRBD1 (6 bases). The V end lost 5 bases, the J end lost 6 bases, and 22 bases lay between the germline ends. The germline CDR1 and CDR2 sequences are KGHDR and SFDVKD. This CDR3 comprises 17 residues. CDR3 coding DNA: TGTGCCACCAGTGGTGCCATTTGGGACACCGGACGCAATGAGCAGTTCTTC. Its translation: CATSGAIWDTGRNEQFF.

In this sample, this clonotype turned up many times. This sequence joins TRBV6-2 or TRBV6-3 and TRBJ2-1, with TRBD1 identical over 7 bases. The CDR3 sequence is 17 residues long. Losses at the gene ends were 0 bases for V and 0 bases for J; bases not matched to a gene: 5. CDR1 MNHEY and CDR2 SVGEGT come from the germline V gene. This CDR3 reads CASSYSTAGGSYNEQFF. DNA for the CDR3: TGTGCCAGCAGTTACTCGACGGCAGGGGGCTCCTACAATGAGCAGTTCTTC.

The chain couples TRBV30 to TRBJ1-1; perhaps TRBD1 as D (6 bases). The germline CDR1 and CDR2 sequences are GTSNPN and SVGIG (reference sequence). The CDR3 runs 13 residues. Trimming stripped 2 bases from V and 1 base from J, with 8 bases between. The CDR3 DNA sequence: TGTGCCTGGAGTCGGGGGGCGAACACTGAAGCTTTCTTT. Protein: CAWSRGANTEAFF.

This clonotype occurred a few times. The chain links TRBV5-1 to TRBJ2-3, with 10 bases that match TRBD1. CDR3 size: 16 residues. Germline V gives CDR1 SGHRS, CDR2 YFSETQ. V was clipped by 3 bases and J by 3 bases; unmatched bases: 7. The CDR3 DNA follows: TGCGCCAGCAGCTCGGACGGGACAGGGGTTACAGATACGCAGTATTTT. It codes for CASSSDGTGVTDTQYF.

Ten or more counts support this clonotype. This chain joins TRBV21-1 and TRBJ2-6. TRBV21-1 is marked as a pseudogene. This CDR3 region has 13 residues. DNA for the CDR3: TGTGCCAGCCCCATAACTGGGGCCAACGTCCTGACTTTC. It encodes CASPITGANVLTF.

The sample holds a few counts of this clonotype. V is TRBV7-3 and J is TRBJ2-2, with D perhaps TRBD1 (5 bases). The CDR3 loop spans 16 amino acids. In germline, CDR1 is SGHTA, CDR2 FQGTGA. V shed 4 bases and J shed 1 base, with 13 bases lying between them. The CDR3 sequence: CASSSPGQENTGELFF. The CDR3 DNA is TGTGCCAGCAGCTCCCCCGGACAAGAGAACACCGGGGAGCTGTTTTTT. Full variable domain (remainder filled in from reference TRBV7-3 and TRBJ2-2): GAGVSQTPSNKVTEKGKYVELRCDPISGHTALYWYRQSLGQGPEFLIYFQGTGAADDSGLPNDRFFAVRPEGSVSTLKIQRTERGDSAVYLCASSSPGQENTGELFFGEGSRLTVL.

V is TRBV6-6 and J is TRBJ2-7, with D hard to call. Trimming took off 2 bases at V and 7 bases at J, with 9 bases between the two ends. Germline CDR1 is MNHNY and CDR2 is SVGAGI (reference sequence). The CDR3 covers 12 residues. In DNA, the CDR3 is TGTGCCAGCAGTTACACGGACGGGGAGCAGTACTTC. It specifies CASSYTDGEQYF.

This clonotype occurred once. The V call is TRBV29-1, the J call TRBJ1-2, with TRBD1 matching 7 bases. Trimming took 7 bases from V and 7 from J; bases not matched to a gene: 12. Germline V lookup: CDR1 SQVTM, CDR2 ANQGSEA. This CDR3 has 13 residues. Here the CDR3 reads CSADPGQSIGYTF. DNA of the CDR3: TGCAGCGCTGACCCGGGACAGTCTATTGGCTACACCTTC.

The gene calls are TRBV6-1 and TRBJ1-6; the D is unclear. V was shortened by 7 bases and J by 0 bases, with 7 bases between the two germline ends. This CDR3 contains 14 residues. In germline, CDR1 is MNHNS, CDR2 SASEGT. The DNA of the CDR3 is TGTGCCAGCATTTCGAGCTCCTATAATTCACCCCTCCACTTT. Translation gives CASISSSYNSPLHF.

V is TRBV4-2 and J is TRBJ2-7, with 8 bases fitting TRBD1. With 6 bases clipped from V and 3 bases from J, the junction kept 10 bases outside the gene matches. This CDR3 contains 15 residues. Germline-derived CDR1 and CDR2 are LGHNA and YNFKEQ. The CDR3 sequence: CASRRPGQEIYEQYF. The DNA for the CDR3 is TGTGCCAGCAGGCGACCGGGACAGGAAATCTACGAGCAGTACTTC.

The V gene is TRBV18, the J gene TRBJ2-1; D unclear. Trimming removed 0 bases at V and 8 bases at J, with 11 bases between. The germline V gene has CDR1 KGHSH and CDR2 LQKENI. This CDR3 has 14 residues. The CDR3 sequence: CASSPPSSGDEQFF. The CDR3 nucleotides read TGTGCCAGCTCACCACCCAGCTCTGGCGATGAGCAGTTCTTC.

This clonotype was detected a few times. The chain is built from TRBV7-8 and TRBJ2-5; D is possibly TRBD1 or TRBD2 (6 bases each). Germline V CDR1 and CDR2: SGHVS, FQNEAQ. V lost 2 bases and J lost 1, with 23 bases in between. The CDR3 is made up of 19 amino acids. The CDR3 bases are TGTGCCAGCAGCTTAACTCCAAACAGGGACTCCCGACTCCAAGAGACCCAGTACTTC. Encoded protein: CASSLTPNRDSRLQETQYF.

This clonotype has a handful of counts. The chain employs TRBV23-1 and TRBJ2-3, with TRBD1 identical over 11 bases. TRBV23-1 is an open reading frame, and its role is uncertain. The CDR3 contains 15 residues. After removal of 3 bases from V and 3 bases from J, the junction contained 2 bases not matched to a gene. For the CDR3, the DNA is TGCGCCAGCAGTCATAGGGACAGGGGGACAGATACGCAGTATTTT. Protein: CASSHRDRGTDTQYF.

The chain joins TRBV6-5 to TRBJ2-1; D is ambiguous. The CDR3 is 13 amino acids. Per germline, CDR1 MNHEY and CDR2 SVGAGI. With 0 bases removed from V and 4 bases from J, the gap between germline ends came to 4 bases. The chain's CDR3 is CASSYSPYNEQFF. The CDR3 DNA reads as TGTGCCAGCAGTTACTCTCCATACAATGAGCAGTTCTTC.

This CDR3 is CASSSNIGEQYF. CDR3 DNA sequence: TGTGCCAGCAGTTCGAACATCGGCGAGCAGTACTTC. The chain uses TRBV12-3 or TRBV12-4 and TRBJ2-7, with D unclear. The CDR3 totals 12 residues. Trimming removed 4 bases at V and 6 bases at J, with 10 bases between.

The rearrangement links TRBV10-3 to TRBJ1-1; TRBD1 agrees at 12 bases. The CDR3 has 15 amino acids. Trimming removed 2 bases from V and 5 bases from J; junction bases left unmatched: 3. Germline CDR1 ENHRY, CDR2 SYGVKD. CDR3 residues: CAISERDRGRTEAFF. The DNA for the CDR3 is TGTGCCATCAGTGAGCGGGACAGGGGGCGAACTGAAGCTTTCTTT.

This clonotype came up a few times. The J gene is TRBJ2-7, the V gene TRBV9; no firm D call. V lost 0 bases to trimming and J lost 4 bases, with 14 bases between them. The CDR3 loop spans 15 amino acids. The germline V gene encodes CDR1 SGDLS and CDR2 YYNGEE. The CDR3 DNA reads as TGTGCCAGCAGCGTAGGCGAGAGTAGCCCTTACGAGCAGTACTTC. Translation: CASSVGESSPYEQYF.

This clonotype was recorded many times. The chain combines TRBV12-3 or TRBV12-4 with TRBJ2-5; TRBD1 matches 12 bases. Losses at the gene ends were 8 bases for V and 5 bases for J; bases not matched to a gene: 3. CDR3 size: 13 residues. CDR3 sequence reads: CASGTGGHETQYF. CDR3 bases: TGTGCCAGCGGGACAGGGGGCCACGAGACCCAGTACTTC.

In this sample, this clonotype turned up a few times. The chain has TRBV12-3 or TRBV12-4 and TRBJ2-3; tentative D call: TRBD2 (5 bases). This CDR3 comprises 11 residues. Deletions cut 8 bases from V and 9 bases from J, with 12 bases between. The CDR3 nucleotides read TGTGCCAGCCAAAGGGAGATAACGCAGTATTTT. Residues: CASQREITQYF.

The chain joins TRBV2 to TRBJ2-1, with D perhaps TRBD1 or TRBD2 (7 bases each). The CDR3 loop spans 17 amino acids. Germline lookup yields CDR1 SNHLY and CDR2 FYNNEI. Trimming stripped 4 bases from V and 4 bases from J, with 20 bases between. The CDR3 spells CASSGPRGGMRYNEQFF. The CDR3 bases are TGTGCCAGCAGTGGTCCCAGGGGGGGCATGAGATACAATGAGCAGTTCTTC.